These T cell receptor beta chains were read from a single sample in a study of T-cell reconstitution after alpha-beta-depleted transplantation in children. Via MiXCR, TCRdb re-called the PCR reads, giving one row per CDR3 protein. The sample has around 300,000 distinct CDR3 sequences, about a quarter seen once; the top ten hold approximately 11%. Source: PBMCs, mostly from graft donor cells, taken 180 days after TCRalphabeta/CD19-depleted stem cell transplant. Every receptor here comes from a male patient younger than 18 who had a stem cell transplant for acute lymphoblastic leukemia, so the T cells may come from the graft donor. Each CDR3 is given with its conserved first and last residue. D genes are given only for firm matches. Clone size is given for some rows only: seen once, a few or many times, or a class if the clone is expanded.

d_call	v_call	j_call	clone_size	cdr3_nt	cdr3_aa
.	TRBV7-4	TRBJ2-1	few	TGTGCCAGCAGCGCCCGCCCCCGGAGATCCTACAATGAGCAGTTCTTC	CASSARPRRSYNEQFF
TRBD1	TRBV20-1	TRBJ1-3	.	TGCAGTGCTAGAGACGGGGGGCTAATGACAGGGACTGGAAACACCATATATTTT	CSARDGGLMTGTGNTIYF
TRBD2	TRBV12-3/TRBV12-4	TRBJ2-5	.	TGTGCCAGCAGTCCTAGACTAGCCAAAGAGACCCAGTACTTC	CASSPRLAKETQYF
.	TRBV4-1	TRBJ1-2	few	TGCGCCAGCAGCCAAGACCCAGACAGTTTCTACACCTTC	CASSQDPDSFYTF
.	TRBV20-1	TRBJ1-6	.	TGCAGTGCTAGAAGAACCGTGAGCTCCTATAATTCACCCCTCCACTTT	CSARRTVSSYNSPLHF
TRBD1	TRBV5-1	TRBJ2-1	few	TGCGCCAGCAGGCAGGGGGCCGGGACTTTGAACAATGAGCAGTTCTTC	CASRQGAGTLNNEQFF
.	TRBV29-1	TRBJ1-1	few	TGCAGCGTTGAAGTGAACACTGAAGCTTTCTTT	CSVEVNTEAFF
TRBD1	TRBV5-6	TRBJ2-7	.	TGTGCCAGCAGCTGGGACAGGGGTGTCTACGAGCAGTACTTC	CASSWDRGVYEQYF
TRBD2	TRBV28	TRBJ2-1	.	TGTGCCAGCAGTTTGGGCGGGACTAGTATTTCCAATGAGCAGTTCTTC	CASSLGGTSISNEQFF
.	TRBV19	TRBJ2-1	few	TGTGCCAGTAGCGATGGTCACAATGAGCAGTTCTTC	CASSDGHNEQFF
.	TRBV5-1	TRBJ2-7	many	TGCGCCAGCAGCCCTTATTCAGAGGGCACCCCCTACGAGCAGTACTTC	CASSPYSEGTPYEQYF
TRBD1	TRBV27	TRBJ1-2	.	TGTGCCAGCAGTTCCCTACAGGGGGGCTATGGCTACACCTTC	CASSSLQGGYGYTF
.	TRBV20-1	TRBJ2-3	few	TGCAGTGCTAGAGGGTGGGGAGCGGGCAGCGGCACAGATACGCAGTATTTT	CSARGWGAGSGTDTQYF
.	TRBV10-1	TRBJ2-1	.	TGCGCCAGTGCGCAGGCCCCTTACAATGAGCAGTTCTTC	CASAQAPYNEQFF
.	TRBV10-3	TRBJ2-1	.	TGTGCCATCAGTGTAGTCAATGAGCAGTTCTTC	CAISVVNEQFF
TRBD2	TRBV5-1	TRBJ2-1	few	TGCGCCAGCAGCTTTGATAGCGGGATCGGACGCAATGAGCAGTTCTTC	CASSFDSGIGRNEQFF
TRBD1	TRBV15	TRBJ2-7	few	TGTGCCACCAGCCTGGACAGGGGAGCCTACGAGCAGTACTTC	CATSLDRGAYEQYF
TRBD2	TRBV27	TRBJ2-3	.	TGTGCCAGCAGTCACCAGCCTAGCGGGAGGGATACGCAGTATTTT	CASSHQPSGRDTQYF
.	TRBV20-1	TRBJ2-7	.	TGCAGTGCTAGCAGGGGTTCCTACGAGCAGTACTTC	CSASRGSYEQYF
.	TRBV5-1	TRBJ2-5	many	TGCGCCAGCAGCTTAACATCCGGGGGCAAAGAGACCCAGTACTTC	CASSLTSGGKETQYF
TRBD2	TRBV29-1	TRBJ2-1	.	TGCAGCGCCGCCCGGCAGGGAGGGTACAATGAGCAGTTCTTC	CSAARQGGYNEQFF
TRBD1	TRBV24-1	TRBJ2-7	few	TGTGCCACCAGTGATCCATCTTGGACAGGCGTCCTCTCCTACGAGCAGTACTTC	CATSDPSWTGVLSYEQYF
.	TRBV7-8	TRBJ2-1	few	TGTGCCAGCAGCTTGGGACGCGCCTACAATGAGCAGTTCTTC	CASSLGRAYNEQFF
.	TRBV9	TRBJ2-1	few	TGTGCCAGCAGCGTAGTGTACAGGGCGAATGAGCAGTTCTTC	CASSVVYRANEQFF
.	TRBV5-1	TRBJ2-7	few	TGCGCCAGCAGCTTGGTAGCAGGCGAGCAGTACTTC	CASSLVAGEQYF
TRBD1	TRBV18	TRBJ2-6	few	TGTGCCAGCTCTTCTCAGGGGGCGAATCCTGGGGCCAACGTCCTGACTTTC	CASSSQGANPGANVLTF
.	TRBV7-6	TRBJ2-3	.	TGTGCCAGCGGTCTAGCGCGCACAGATACGCAGTATTTT	CASGLARTDTQYF
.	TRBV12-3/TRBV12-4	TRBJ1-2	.	TGTGCCAGCAGTCTACATGGCTACACCTTC	CASSLHGYTF
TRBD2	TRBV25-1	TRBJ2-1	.	TGTGCCAGCAGTGCCGTAGGACTAGCGGGAGGTCATGAGCAGTTCTTC	CASSAVGLAGGHEQFF
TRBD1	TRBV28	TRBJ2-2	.	TGTGCCAGCAGCCCCGTCAGGGGGCGCGGCACCGGGGAGCTGTTTTTT	CASSPVRGRGTGELFF
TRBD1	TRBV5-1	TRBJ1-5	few	TGCGCCAGCAGCCCGGGGACAGTGGGGGGCAATCAGCCCCAGCATTTT	CASSPGTVGGNQPQHF
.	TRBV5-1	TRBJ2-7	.	TGCGCCAGCAGCTTGGGGGCAGGGCTCCTTGGGGAGCAGTACTTC	CASSLGAGLLGEQYF
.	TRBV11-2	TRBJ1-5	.	TGTGCCAGCAGCTTAGATCAGGGCAACAATCAGCCCCAGCATTTT	CASSLDQGNNQPQHF
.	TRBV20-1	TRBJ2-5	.	TGCAGTGCTAGGCAGGGGAGCCAAGAGACCCAGTACTTC	CSARQGSQETQYF
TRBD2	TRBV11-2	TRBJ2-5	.	TGTGCCAGCAGCTTAGGAACTAGCGGGAGGCGCTTGGAGACCCAGTACTTC	CASSLGTSGRRLETQYF
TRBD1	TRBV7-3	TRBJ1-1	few	TGTGCCAGCAGCTTAACCCGGGACAGGGCCTTAGGCACTGAAGCTTTCTTT	CASSLTRDRALGTEAFF
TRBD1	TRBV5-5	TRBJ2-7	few	TGTGCCAGCAGGAACCGGGACAGCACTTACGAGCAGTACTTC	CASRNRDSTYEQYF
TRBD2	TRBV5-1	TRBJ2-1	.	TGCGCCAGCAGACTGGGACTAGTTGGAGGCTACAATGAGCAGTTCTTC	CASRLGLVGGYNEQFF
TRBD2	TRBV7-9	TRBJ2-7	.	TGTGCCAGCAGCATGAGCGGGAGGACCTTGATGAAGCAGTACTTC	CASSMSGRTLMKQYF
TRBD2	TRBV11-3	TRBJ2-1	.	TGTGCCAGCAGCCACTCCCTACCTATGGGCGGGAGAGGGTACAATGAGCAGTTCTTC	CASSHSLPMGGRGYNEQFF
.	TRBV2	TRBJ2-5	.	TGTGCCAGCGATGATACAGGCCAAGAGACCCAGTACTTC	CASDDTGQETQYF